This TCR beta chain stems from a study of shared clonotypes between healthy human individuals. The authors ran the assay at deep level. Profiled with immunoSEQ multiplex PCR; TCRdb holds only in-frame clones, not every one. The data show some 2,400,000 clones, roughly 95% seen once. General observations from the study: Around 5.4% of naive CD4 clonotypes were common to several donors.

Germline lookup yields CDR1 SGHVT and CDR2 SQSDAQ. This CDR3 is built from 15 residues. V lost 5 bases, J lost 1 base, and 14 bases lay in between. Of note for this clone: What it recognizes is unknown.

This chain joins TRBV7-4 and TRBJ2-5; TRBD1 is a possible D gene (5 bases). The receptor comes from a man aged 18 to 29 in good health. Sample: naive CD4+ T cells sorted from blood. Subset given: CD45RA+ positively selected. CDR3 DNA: TGTGCCAGCAGCCCAATGACAGCTATCCAAGAGACCCAGTACTTC. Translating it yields CASSPMTAIQETQYF. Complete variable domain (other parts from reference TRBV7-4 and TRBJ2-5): GAGVSQSPRYKVAKRGRDVALRCDSISGHVTLYWYRQTLGQGSEVLTYSQSDAQRDKSGRPSGRFSAERPERSVSTLKIQRTEQGDSAVYLCASSPMTAIQETQYFGPGTRLLVL.